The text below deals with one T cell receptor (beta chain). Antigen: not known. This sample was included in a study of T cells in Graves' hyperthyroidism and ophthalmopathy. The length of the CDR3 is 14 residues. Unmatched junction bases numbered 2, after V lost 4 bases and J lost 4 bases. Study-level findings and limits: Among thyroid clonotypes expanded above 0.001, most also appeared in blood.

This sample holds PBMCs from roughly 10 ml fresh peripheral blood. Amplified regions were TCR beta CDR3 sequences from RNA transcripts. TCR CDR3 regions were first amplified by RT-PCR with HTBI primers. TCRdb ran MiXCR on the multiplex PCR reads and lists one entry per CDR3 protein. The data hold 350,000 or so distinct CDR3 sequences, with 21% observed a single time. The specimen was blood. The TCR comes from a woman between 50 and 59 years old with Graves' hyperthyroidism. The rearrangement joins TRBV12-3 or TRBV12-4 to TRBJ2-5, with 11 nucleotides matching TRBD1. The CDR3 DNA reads TGTGCCAGCAGTTGGGGGACAGGGGGAGAGACCCAGTACTTC. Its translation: CASSWGTGGETQYF.